The clone carrying this T cell receptor beta chain has just a few counts. The V and J ends lost 10 bases and 3 bases, in that order; junction bases with no gene match: 9. This CDR3 spans 15 amino acids. This sample is drawn from a study of T-cell reconstitution after alpha-beta-depleted transplantation in children. The TCRbeta library was prepared with unique molecular identifiers. Each CDR3 protein gets one entry after TCRdb re-called the PCR reads with MiXCR. The sample has 250,000 to 400,000 distinct CDR3 sequences, roughly 21% seen once; the top ten hold roughly 9.7%. The genes are TRBV12-3 or TRBV12-4 and TRBJ2-7, with 13 bases lining up with TRBD2. Specimen: PBMCs, mostly from graft donor cells, collected 180 days after TCRalphabeta/CD19-depleted stem cell transplant. This TCR was recovered from a male patient aged 10 to 17 who had a stem cell transplant for acute lymphoblastic leukemia, so the T cells may come from the graft donor. The CDR3, as DNA: TGTGCCACGCGATACGGACTAGCGGGAGTCTACGAGCAGTACTTC. Its protein is CATRYGLAGVYEQYF.